The 28 T cell receptor beta chains below were found in one sample sequenced in a study of T cell responses to AZD1222 COVID-19 vaccine. The repertoire was sequenced with immunoSEQ multiplex PCR; TCRdb's copy has only in-frame clones and lacks some. The table records fewer than 140,000 clones, 90% of them present only once. Sequences were derived from peripheral blood, sampled 28 days after the second AZD1222 dose. The receptor set was obtained from an adult who received the AZD1222 COVID-19 vaccine.

The chain links TRBV29-1 to TRBJ2-1, with no clear D. The CDR3 has 13 residues. V was clipped by 7 bases and J by 5 bases, with 15 bases between them. Germline-derived CDR1 and CDR2 are SQVTM and ANQGSEA. The CDR3 nucleotides are TGCAGCGCCTGGACCCTTACTGACAATGAGCAGTTCTTC. Translating it yields CSAWTLTDNEQFF.

The chain has TRBV7-9 and TRBJ2-7; the D gene is possibly TRBD2 (5 bases). The CDR3 is made up of 15 amino acids. CDR1 SEHNR and CDR2 FQNEAQ come from the germline V gene (reference sequence). The V end lost 5 bases, the J end lost 7 bases, and 21 bases lay between the germline ends. The CDR3 loop is CASSPRGELQREQYF. CDR3 bases: TGTGCCAGCAGCCCTCGCGGAGAGCTCCAGCGGGAGCAGTACTTC.

The V call is TRBV5-4, the J call TRBJ1-5, with D possibly being TRBD1 (5 bases). This CDR3 has 14 amino acids. Germline V gene lookup returns CDR1 SGHNT and CDR2 YYREEE (reference sequence). V lost 1 base to trimming and J lost 6 bases, with 11 bases between them. In DNA, the CDR3 is TGTGCCAGCAGCTTGTGGGGGTCAACTCAGCCCCAGCATTTT. This translates into CASSLWGSTQPQHF. Based on the CDR3 plus reference TRBV5-4 and TRBJ1-5, the full variable domain is ETGVTQSPTHLIKTRGQQVTLRCSSQSGHNTVSWYQQALGQGPQFIFQYYREEENGRGNFPPRFSGLQFPNYSSELNVNALELDDSALYLCASSLWGSTQPQHFGDGTRLSIL.

The J gene is TRBJ2-2, the V gene TRBV7-2; the D gene is possibly TRBD2 (6 bases). Trimming left V 5 bases short and J 2 bases short, with 15 bases between. CDR3 length: 16 amino acids. Germline V gives CDR1 SGHTA, CDR2 FQGNSA. CDR3 sequence (DNA): TGTGCCAGCAGCCCGGGAAGGGACTTAAACACCGGGGAGCTGTTTTTT. Translated: CASSPGRDLNTGELFF.

This clone was seen more than once but under ten times. The chain links TRBV2 to TRBJ1-2; 7 bases map to TRBD1. The germline V gene encodes CDR1 SNHLY and CDR2 FYNNEI. This CDR3 has 14 residues. Unmatched junction bases numbered 12, after V lost 6 bases and J lost 8 bases. The DNA for the CDR3 is TGTGCCAGCAGGGTAGAACAGGGGCCTTACGGCTACACCTTC. Its translation: CASRVEQGPYGYTF.

The chain carries TRBV5-6 and TRBJ1-2; 9 bases fit TRBD1. From germline, CDR1 is SGHDT and CDR2 YYEEEE. This CDR3 comprises 18 residues. With V trimmed by 3 bases and J by 8 bases, 20 bases remained unmatched. CDR3 nucleotides: TGTGCCAGCAGCTCCTTCACCCCTACCGGGACAGGGAACGGAGGCTACACCTTC. Protein: CASSSFTPTGTGNGGYTF.

The rearrangement links TRBV6-5 to TRBJ2-2; D may match TRBD1 or TRBD2 (5 bases each). CDR3 size: 13 residues. Germline CDR1 MNHEY, CDR2 SVGAGI. The germline V and J ends were trimmed by 6 bases and 5 bases, with 10 bases remaining between them. The chain's CDR3 is CASSGAGTGELFF. In DNA form, the CDR3 reads TGTGCCAGCAGCGGGGCAGGGACCGGGGAGCTGTTTTTT.

The genes are TRBV24-1 and TRBJ2-7, with a tentative D call TRBD2 (7 bases). Germline loops: CDR1 KGHDR, CDR2 SFDVKD. The V end was cut by 9 bases, the J end by 4 bases, with 24 bases between. There are 16 residues in the CDR3. Here the CDR3 reads CATLSGGAAPRYEQYF. CDR3 coding DNA: TGTGCCACCTTAAGTGGGGGGGCCGCACCAAGGTACGAGCAGTACTTC.

This chain links TRBV5-1 with TRBJ1-2; 10 positions match TRBD1. V lost 4 bases, J lost 4 bases, and 4 bases stayed unmatched. Germline V gives CDR1 SGHRS, CDR2 YFSETQ. The CDR3 is 14 residues long. CDR3 sequence (DNA): TGCGCCAGCAGCATCGGGACAGGGGCCTATGGCTACACCTTC. Translating it yields CASSIGTGAYGYTF.

The chain joins TRBV4-3 to TRBJ1-1; D not resolved. This CDR3 has 15 amino acids. The V end lost 0 bases, the J end lost 1 base, and 9 bases lay between the germline ends. Per germline, CDR1 LGHNA and CDR2 YSLEER. The CDR3 DNA follows: TGCGCCAGCAGCCAAGATCTTGGCCCGAACACTGAAGCTTTCTTT. Translated, it gives CASSQDLGPNTEAFF.

The chain combines TRBV6-5 with TRBJ1-1, with D uncertain. The CDR3 consists of 15 residues. Trimming cost V 7 bases and J 2 bases, with 17 bases left between them. Germline lookup yields CDR1 MNHEY and CDR2 SVGAGI. The CDR3 region has the DNA TGTGCCAGCAACCTACGTTTTGGGGAAAACACTGAAGCTTTCTTT. The encoded protein is CASNLRFGENTEAFF.

This chain joins TRBV6-5 and TRBJ2-1, with 8 bases identical to TRBD2. CDR1 is MNHEY, CDR2 SVGAGI, per germline. The V gene end was trimmed by 5 bases and the J gene end by 9 bases; junction bases not matched to a gene: 9. CDR3 size: 14 residues. The CDR3 sequence is CASSPGGGPTEQFF. CDR3 sequence (DNA): TGTGCCAGCAGTCCCGGGGGGGGCCCCACTGAGCAGTTCTTC.

The chain is built from TRBV5-1 and TRBJ1-3; D is undetermined. The CDR3 consists of 14 residues. Trimming removed 2 bases from V and 1 base from J, with 7 bases in between. Germline CDR1 is SGHRS and CDR2 is YFSETQ. This CDR3 is CASSLTGSGNTIYF. CDR3 DNA sequence: TGCGCCAGCAGCTTAACGGGGTCTGGAAACACCATATATTTT.

This chain connects TRBV29-1 to TRBJ2-7, with D uncertain. Germline V gene data show CDR1 as SQVTM and CDR2 as ANQGSEA. The CDR3 runs 11 residues. The ends were cut back, 6 bases at V and 3 bases at J, with 9 bases in the middle. The CDR3 region is CSVSEFYEQYF. CDR3 in DNA: TGCAGCGTCAGCGAATTCTACGAGCAGTACTTC.

The chain joins TRBV9 to TRBJ2-2; TRBD2 might be the D (5 bases). Trimming left V 0 bases short and J 3 bases short, with 12 bases between. Germline V gene sequence: CDR1 SGDLS, CDR2 YYNGEE. This CDR3 has 16 amino acids. The CDR3 DNA is TGTGCCAGCAGCGTAGAAGCGGTCCCCGACACCGGGGAGCTGTTTTTT. Protein: CASSVEAVPDTGELFF.

This CDR3 reads CASSLDSSYEQYF. For the CDR3, the DNA is TGTGCCAGTAGTCTCGATAGCTCCTACGAGCAGTACTTC. V usage is TRBV19 and J usage is TRBJ2-7, with D unclear. Trimming cost V 5 bases and J 0 bases, with 8 bases left between them. The CDR3 covers 13 residues. From germline, CDR1 is LNHDA and CDR2 SQIVND (reference sequence).

The chain is built from TRBV10-3 and TRBJ2-3; maybe TRBD2 (7 bases). Per the germline V gene, CDR1 is ENHRY and CDR2 is SYGVKD. The CDR3 loop spans 15 amino acids. V lost 8 bases to trimming and J lost 1 base, with 16 bases between them. CDR3 sequence: CAIGIGGPGTDTQYF. The CDR3 DNA reads TGTGCCATCGGGATCGGGGGGCCCGGCACAGATACGCAGTATTTT.

This sequence joins TRBV2 and TRBJ2-2; tentatively, D is TRBD1 or TRBD2 (5 bases each). Per the germline V gene, CDR1 is SNHLY and CDR2 is FYNNEI. The CDR3 sequence is 13 residues long. V lost 7 bases, J lost 6 bases, and 12 bases lay in between. The CDR3 region is CASNVEGPGELFF. Here the CDR3 DNA reads TGTGCCAGCAATGTAGAGGGGCCCGGGGAGCTGTTTTTT.

The chain employs TRBV4-3 and TRBJ2-1; no reliable D call. CDR3 length: 15 residues. Trimming removed 0 bases at V and 4 bases at J, with 10 bases between. Germline V gene sequence: CDR1 LGHNA, CDR2 YSLEER. The CDR3 sequence is CASSQERVRYNEQFF. CDR3 nucleotide sequence: TGCGCCAGCAGCCAAGAAAGGGTTAGATACAATGAGCAGTTCTTC.

The J gene is TRBJ2-5, the V gene TRBV27, with D hard to call. Germline CDR1 reads MNHEY; CDR2 reads SMNVEV (reference sequence). Trimming took off 7 bases at V and 13 bases at J, with 16 bases between the two ends. The CDR3 totals 11 residues. CDR3 sequence: CASKGLRRLYF. The CDR3 DNA reads as TGTGCCAGCAAAGGATTACGAAGACTGTACTTC.

The chain is built from TRBV24-1 and TRBJ2-7, with D perhaps matching TRBD1 (5 bases). CDR3 length equals 12 residues. The V end lost 8 bases, the J end lost 4 bases, and 11 bases lay between the germline ends. Germline loops: CDR1 KGHDR, CDR2 SFDVKD. The CDR3: CATTRQKYEQYF. CDR3 in DNA: TGTGCCACCACCCGACAGAAATACGAGCAGTACTTC.

V is TRBV12-3 or TRBV12-4 and J is TRBJ2-7; TRBD2 might be the D (6 bases). The CDR3 covers 13 residues. The germline V and J ends were trimmed by 0 bases and 4 bases, with 7 bases remaining between them. This CDR3 reads CASSLAGGYEQYF. The CDR3 DNA reads TGTGCCAGCAGTTTAGCGGGGGGATACGAGCAGTACTTC.

This clone was picked up one time. This chain joins TRBV3-1 (or the pseudogene TRBV3-2) and TRBJ2-2; weak D call: TRBD1 (5 bases). The germline V and J ends were trimmed by 7 bases and 4 bases, with 7 bases remaining between them. This CDR3 has 12 residues. CDR1 is LGHDT, CDR2 YNNKEL, per germline (reference sequence). CDR3 in amino acids: CASMTVTGELFF. The CDR3 bases are TGTGCCAGCATGACAGTCACCGGGGAGCTGTTTTTT.

For this clone: In the same sample, other DNA sequences code for this CDR3. The CDR3 nucleotides read TGTGCCAGCAGCTTAGACAATCAGCCCCAGCATTTT. Translation gives CASSLDNQPQHF. This chain links TRBV7-2 with TRBJ1-5, with D uncertain. CDR1 is SGHTA, CDR2 FQGNSA, per germline. The CDR3 sequence is 12 residues long. The V gene lost 1 base and the J gene lost 3 bases, with 1 base spanning the gap.

The chain couples TRBV5-1 to TRBJ2-2, with a tentative D call TRBD1 (6 bases). Per the germline V gene, CDR1 is SGHRS and CDR2 is YFSETQ. This CDR3 has 14 amino acids. V lost 0 bases and J lost 5, with 8 bases in between. The CDR3 region is CASSLVGQTGELFF. In DNA, the CDR3 is TGCGCCAGCAGCTTGGTTGGACAGACCGGGGAGCTGTTTTTT.

The chain links TRBV7-2 to TRBJ2-3; no clear D gene. The CDR3 spans 15 residues. The V end lost 2 bases, the J end lost 0 bases, and 9 bases lay between the germline ends. The germline CDR1 and CDR2 sequences are SGHTA and FQGNSA. CDR3 loop: CASSLMGWSTDTQYF. The DNA for the CDR3 is TGTGCCAGCAGCTTAATGGGGTGGAGCACAGATACGCAGTATTTT. The variable domain in full, with the rest retrieved from reference TRBV7-2 and TRBJ2-3, is GAGVSQSPSNKVTEKGKDVELRCDPISGHTALYWYRQSLGQGLEFLIYFQGNSAPDKSGLPSDRFSAERTGGSVSTLTIQRTQQEDSAVYLCASSLMGWSTDTQYFGPGTRLTVL.

V gene TRBV7-8 combines with J gene TRBJ2-7, with D unclear. The CDR3 sequence is 14 residues long. Germline values: CDR1 SGHVS, CDR2 FQNEAQ. Trimming cost V 2 bases and J 4 bases, with 12 bases left between them. The CDR3 sequence is CASSLLSPRYEQYF. In DNA, the CDR3 is TGTGCCAGCAGCTTACTTTCGCCCCGGTACGAGCAGTACTTC.

This clone was observed once. The gene calls are TRBV2 and TRBJ1-2; D remains unclear. The CDR3 sequence is 14 residues long. V gave up 3 bases and J gave up 7 bases, with 15 bases separating them. The germline V gene encodes CDR1 SNHLY and CDR2 FYNNEI. The CDR3 bases are TGTGCCAGCAGTGAGGTACCGAACTATGTTGGCTACACCTTC. Translating it yields CASSEVPNYVGYTF.